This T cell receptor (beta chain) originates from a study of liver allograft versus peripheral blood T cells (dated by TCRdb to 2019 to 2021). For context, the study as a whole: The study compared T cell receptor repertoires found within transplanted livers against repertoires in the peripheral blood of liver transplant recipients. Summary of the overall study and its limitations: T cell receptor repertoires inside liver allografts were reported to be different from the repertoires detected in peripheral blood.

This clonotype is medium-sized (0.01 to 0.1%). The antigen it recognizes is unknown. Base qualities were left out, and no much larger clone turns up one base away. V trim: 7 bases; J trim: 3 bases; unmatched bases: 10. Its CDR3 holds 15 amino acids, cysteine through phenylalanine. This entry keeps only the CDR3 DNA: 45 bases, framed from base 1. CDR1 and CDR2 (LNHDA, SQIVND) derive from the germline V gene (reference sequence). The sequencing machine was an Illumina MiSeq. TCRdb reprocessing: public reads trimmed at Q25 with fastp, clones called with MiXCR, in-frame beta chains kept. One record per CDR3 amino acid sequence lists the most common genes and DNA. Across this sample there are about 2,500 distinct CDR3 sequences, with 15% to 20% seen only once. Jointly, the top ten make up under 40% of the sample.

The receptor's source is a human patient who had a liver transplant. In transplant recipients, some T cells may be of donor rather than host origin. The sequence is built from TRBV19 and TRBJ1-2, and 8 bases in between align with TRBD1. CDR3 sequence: CASIARGRVDYGYTF. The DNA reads TGTGCCAGTATCGCCAGGGGGCGCGTCGACTATGGCTACACCTTC.